Sequencing of this T cell receptor beta chain was carried out in a study of molecular identifiers for immune sequencing clone quantification. Note on this clonotype: A read error may explain this, as a much larger clone is one base away. Lacking the conserved final phenylalanine or tryptophan, this CDR3 likely reflects a read error.

The ends were cut back, 6 bases at V and 4 bases at J, with 15 bases in the middle. CDR1 and CDR2 (germline): MNHEY, SVGEGT. The CDR3 is 14 amino acids. TCRdb fed the PCR reads into MiXCR, producing one record per CDR3 protein. The sample carries approximately 590,000 distinct CDR3 sequences, about 25% recorded once. The specimen was naive CD8+ T cells from blood, with Jurkat cell RNA spiked in. Sample subset: FACS-sorted CD8+CD4-CCR7+CD45RA+ naive T cells. The J gene is TRBJ1-1, the V gene TRBV6-2 or TRBV6-3, with D perhaps TRBD1 (5 bases). The sequence was obtained from a human donor in good health. Some libraries in this study had Jurkat cell RNA spiked in. CDR3 sequence (DNA): TGTGCCAGCAGCCGGGACCAGGCTTTCACTGAAGCTTTCCTT. This translates into CASSRDQAFTEAFL.